The 19 T cell receptor beta chains in this list originate from one sample, sequenced in a study of T cells in Graves' hyperthyroidism and ophthalmopathy. TCR beta CDR3 region amplification was performed from RNA transcripts. The study used the HTBI primer set for a first-round RT-PCR of the TCR CDR3. Each CDR3 protein is one row after TCRdb ran MiXCR on the multiplex PCR reads. The sample carries around 200,000 distinct CDR3 sequences, about 17% recorded once. Sequencing was carried out using blood. These receptors were obtained from a woman in her forties or fifties with Graves' hyperthyroidism.

This clonotype was observed at least ten times. Relative to the germline gene, one junction end is altered; a read error may explain this. CDR3 amino acids: CASSLVVNTEAFF. CDR3 in DNA: TGTGCCAGTAGCTTAGTGGTGAACACTGAAGCTTTCTTT. This sequence joins TRBV5-1 and TRBJ1-1; the D is unclear. The CDR3 length is 13 residues. The germline gives CDR1 SGHRS, CDR2 YFSETQ.

This clonotype was observed at least ten times. The chain couples TRBV10-3 to TRBJ1-6; D gene ambiguous. The CDR3 spans 12 residues. With 2 bases removed from V and 6 bases from J, the gap between germline ends came to 2 bases. In germline, CDR1 is ENHRY, CDR2 SYGVKD. The CDR3 protein is CAISELNSPLHF. The DNA for the CDR3 is TGTGCCATCAGTGAGCTTAATTCACCCCTCCACTTT.

This clonotype was seen ten or more times. The chain employs TRBV4-1 and TRBJ2-7, with D possibly matching TRBD2 (5 bases). V lost 3 bases and J 0 bases, leaving 9 bases between the germline ends. Per germline, CDR1 MGHRA and CDR2 YSYEKL. The CDR3 loop spans 14 amino acids. CDR3 in DNA: TGCGCCAGCAGCCACGGACTGGGCTCCTACGAGCAGTACTTC. Protein: CASSHGLGSYEQYF.

This clonotype was counted ten times or more. Germline and junction disagree at one end, which may indicate a read error. This chain links TRBV5-1 with TRBJ2-2; D is ambiguous. Germline CDR1 reads SGHRS; CDR2 reads YFSETQ. The CDR3 length is 13 residues. This chain's CDR3 is CASSLGDTGELFF. DNA of the CDR3: TGTGCCAGCAGCTTAGGTGACACCGGGGAGCTGTTTTTT.

This clonotype was seen ten or more times. V and J are TRBV27 and TRBJ1-1, with D unclear. The V gene's germline CDR1 is MNHEY and CDR2 SMNVEV (reference sequence). The CDR3 covers 15 residues. V was trimmed by 1 base and J by 1 base, leaving 10 bases between them. The CDR3 DNA is TGTGCCAGCAGTTTATTGCAGCCTGGGAACACTGAAGCTTTCTTT. Its translation is CASSLLQPGNTEAFF.

The chain links TRBV4-2 to TRBJ2-7, with TRBD2 as a possible D gene (5 bases). Germline V gene sequence: CDR1 LGHNA, CDR2 YNFKEQ. V was clipped by 0 bases and J by 2 bases, with 11 bases between them. This CDR3 comprises 15 residues. The CDR3 reads CASSQEERSPYEQYF. The CDR3 DNA follows: TGTGCCAGCAGCCAAGAGGAGCGGAGTCCCTACGAGCAGTACTTC.

This clonotype was seen many times. V usage is TRBV6-1 and J usage is TRBJ1-2; D is unresolved. The CDR3 covers 13 residues. The V end lost 9 bases, the J end lost 1 base, and 12 bases lay between the germline ends. Germline V gene lookup returns CDR1 MNHNS and CDR2 SASEGT. CDR3 in DNA: TGTGCCAGTCGGGAACAGCTTAACTATGGCTACACCTTC. Amino acids: CASREQLNYGYTF.

At least ten counts were recorded for this clonotype. This chain links TRBV7-9 with TRBJ2-3; the match to TRBD2 covers 9 bases. The germline V gene has CDR1 SEHNR and CDR2 FQNEAQ (reference sequence). This CDR3 comprises 16 residues. V gave up 1 base and J gave up 1 base; unmatched junction bases: 3. The chain's CDR3 is CASSLVASGGTDTQYF. The DNA of the CDR3 is TGTGCCAGCAGCTTAGTAGCTAGCGGGGGCACAGATACGCAGTATTTT. The full variable domain, completed using reference TRBV7-9 and TRBJ2-3, is DTGVSQNPRHKITKRGQNVTFRCDPISEHNRLYWYRQTLGQGPEFLTYFQNEAQLEKSRLLSDRFSAERPKGSFSTLEIQRTEQGDSAMYLCASSLVASGGTDTQYFGPGTRLTVL.

This clonotype has ten or more counts. CDR3: CSARWGALDTQYF. The CDR3 DNA follows: TGCAGTGCTAGGTGGGGGGCCCTAGATACGCAGTATTTT. This chain links TRBV20-1 with TRBJ2-3, with D perhaps TRBD1 or TRBD2 (6 bases each). The length of the CDR3 is 13 residues. Trimming left V 3 bases short and J 5 bases short, with 12 bases between. In germline, CDR1 is DFQATT, CDR2 SNEGSKA (reference sequence).

Ten or more counts support this clonotype. This chain joins TRBV7-2 and TRBJ1-1; TRBD1 aligns across 12 bases. With V trimmed by 5 bases and J by 1 base, 8 bases remained unmatched. This CDR3 contains 17 residues. Germline CDR1 reads SGHTA; CDR2 reads FQGNSA. This chain's CDR3 is CASSHWDRGLKNTEAFF. Here the CDR3 DNA reads TGTGCCAGCAGCCACTGGGACAGGGGGCTGAAGAACACTGAAGCTTTCTTT.

Turning to this clonotype: A read error may produce the germline difference seen at one junction end. The chain employs TRBV2 and TRBJ2-2, with D hard to call. The CDR3 has 14 residues. Germline V CDR1 and CDR2: SNHLY, FYNNEI. In DNA, the CDR3 is TGCGCCAGCAGTGTCCAGCGGAACACCGGGGAGCTGTTTTTT. This gives the protein CASSVQRNTGELFF.

This chain joins TRBV28 and TRBJ2-1, with 10 bases fitting TRBD2. Germline assignment: CDR1 MDHEN and CDR2 SYDVKM. Trimming removed 8 bases from V and 13 bases from J; junction bases left unmatched: 17. CDR3 length: 15 residues. This CDR3 is CASRVTSSGGRGQFF. CDR3 nucleotides: TGTGCCAGCCGTGTGACGTCTAGCGGGGGCAGGGGACAGTTCTTC.

This clonotype was recorded many times. Germline and junction disagree at one end, which may indicate a read error. The chain carries TRBV18 and TRBJ2-3; possibly TRBD2 for D (5 bases). The germline gives CDR1 KGHSH, CDR2 LQKENI. The CDR3 has 14 amino acids. The CDR3 here is CASSPGLKGDTQYF. For the CDR3, the DNA is TGTGCTAGCTCACCCGGACTCAAAGGTGATACGCAGTATTTT.

This clonotype occurred many times. This chain joins TRBV24-1 and TRBJ2-2; 8 bases align to TRBD1. Germline V gives CDR1 KGHDR, CDR2 SFDVKD. The trim removed 3 bases at V and 5 bases at J, leaving 7 bases unmatched. The CDR3 loop spans 16 amino acids. In nucleotides, the CDR3 is TGTGCCACCAGTGATGACAGGGGCATTGGGACCGGGGAGCTGTTTTTT. Translation: CATSDDRGIGTGELFF.

This clonotype has ten or more counts. The rearrangement joins TRBV7-8 to TRBJ2-7; D is undetermined. The CDR3 spans 16 residues. Germline V gene data show CDR1 as SGHVS and CDR2 as FQNEAQ. V was cut by 0 bases and J by 0 bases, with 12 bases left in between. Here the CDR3 reads CASSLARQFSSYEQYF. CDR3 in DNA: TGTGCCAGCAGCTTAGCGCGGCAGTTCAGCTCCTACGAGCAGTACTTC.

In this sample, this clonotype turned up a few times. V gene TRBV20-1 combines with J gene TRBJ1-1; possibly TRBD1 for D (5 bases). The CDR3 length is 15 residues. Germline CDR1 is DFQATT and CDR2 is SNEGSKA (reference sequence). Trimming took 0 bases from V and 1 from J, leaving 12 bases between them. The CDR3 coding sequence is TGCAGTGCTAGAGATCGGATCGGGGGGAACACTGAAGCTTTCTTT. Translating gives CSARDRIGGNTEAFF.

This chain joins TRBV27 and TRBJ2-7, with D perhaps matching TRBD1 (7 bases). The germline V and J ends were trimmed by 5 bases and 4 bases, with 15 bases remaining between them. Germline CDR1 MNHEY, CDR2 SMNVEV (reference sequence). CDR3 length: 14 residues. The CDR3 protein is CASSGGTAPYEQYF. CDR3 nucleotide sequence: TGTGCCAGCAGTGGCGGGACAGCGCCATACGAGCAGTACTTC.

This clonotype was picked up many times. CDR3 bases: TGCAGTGCTAGAGATTTGGGGCTAGCGGGGGAATACGAGCAGTACTTC. It codes for CSARDLGLAGEYEQYF. The chain uses TRBV20-1 and TRBJ2-7, with 10 bases aligning to TRBD2. The V segment lost 0 bases and the J segment 4 bases; nucleotides outside the gene matches: 9. Germline assignment: CDR1 DFQATT and CDR2 SNEGSKA (reference sequence). CDR3 length equals 16 residues.

This clonotype was seen many times. The CDR3 is CASSVKTGNQPQHF. The CDR3 DNA sequence: TGTGCCAGCAGCGTGAAGACAGGAAATCAGCCCCAGCATTTT. This rearrangement joins TRBV6-1 to TRBJ1-5; D perhaps matches TRBD1 (6 bases). Per the germline V gene, CDR1 is MNHNS and CDR2 is SASEGT. V shed 6 bases and J shed 4 bases, with 13 bases lying between them. This CDR3 region has 14 residues.